A single sample gave rise to the 2 T cell receptor beta chains below, sequenced in a study of blood T cell repertoires in COVID-19. Repertoires were generated with immunoSEQ multiplex PCR, while TCRdb's copy carries only in-frame clones and drops some. The sample includes approximately 270,000 clones, 80% to 90% of them seen just once. Sequenced input: PBMCs or T cells enriched from blood (not recorded which). The receptors originated from a woman in her 30s who had recovered from COVID-19.

This clone appeared once. This chain uses TRBV5-1 with TRBJ2-1, with a weak D call TRBD1 (6 bases). This CDR3 is built from 15 residues. The V gene's germline CDR1 is SGHRS and CDR2 YFSETQ. V lost 1 base to trimming and J lost 4 bases, with 12 bases between them. CDR3 protein: CASSLMGQPYNEQFF. CDR3 bases: TGCGCCAGCAGCTTGATGGGACAACCTTACAATGAGCAGTTCTTC.

The rearrangement uses TRBV5-6 and TRBJ2-7, with TRBD2 identical over 7 bases. Trimming took 3 bases from V and 4 from J; bases not matched to a gene: 4. In germline, CDR1 is SGHDT, CDR2 YYEEEE. The CDR3 runs 13 residues. The CDR3 DNA reads TGTGCCAGCAGCTCCATGGGGGGGTACGAGCAGTACTTC. This encodes CASSSMGGYEQYF. Drawing the rest from reference TRBV5-6 and TRBJ2-7, the complete variable domain is DAGVTQSPTHLIKTRGQQVTLRCSPKSGHDTVSWYQQALGQGPQFIFQYYEEEERQRGNFPDRFSGHQFPNYSSELNVNALLLGDSALYLCASSSMGGYEQYFGPGTRLTVT.